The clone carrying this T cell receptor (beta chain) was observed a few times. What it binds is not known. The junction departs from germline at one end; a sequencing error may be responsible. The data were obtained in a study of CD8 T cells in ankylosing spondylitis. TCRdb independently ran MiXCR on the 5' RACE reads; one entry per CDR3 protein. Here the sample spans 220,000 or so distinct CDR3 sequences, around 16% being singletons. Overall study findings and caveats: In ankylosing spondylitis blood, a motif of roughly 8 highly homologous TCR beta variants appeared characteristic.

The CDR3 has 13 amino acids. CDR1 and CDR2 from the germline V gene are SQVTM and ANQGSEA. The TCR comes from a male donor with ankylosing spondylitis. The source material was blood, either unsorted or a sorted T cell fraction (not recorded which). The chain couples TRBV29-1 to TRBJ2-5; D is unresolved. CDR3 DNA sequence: TGCAGCGTGGAAGGGTACAGCCAAGAGACCCAGTACTTC. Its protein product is CSVEGYSQETQYF.